This is a list of T cell receptor beta chains from one sample in a study of a mutant IDH1 vaccine in newly diagnosed glioma. The antigens of these receptors remain unknown. Produced via immunoSEQ multiplex PCR; TCRdb's table is partial and in-frame only. Of 30,000 to 40,000 clones in the sample, roughly 85% were seen once. Sequences were derived from PBMCs, sampled from a glioma patient whose treatment included an IDH1 peptide vaccine. Receptor source: a young woman with glioma. Each CDR3 is given with its conserved first and last residue. Each record gives: V gene, D gene, J gene, clone size, CDR3 protein, CDR3 DNA. A D gene is named only where the DNA matches it firmly. Rows give clone size only sometimes, using once, few, many, or a class for an expanded clone.

V: TRBV19
D: TRBD2
J: TRBJ2-1
size: NA
CDR3: CASSMTSGSFDEQFF
DNA: TGTGCCAGTAGTATGACTAGCGGGAGTTTTGATGAGCAGTTCTTC

V: TRBV29-1
D: NA
J: TRBJ2-7
size: NA
CDR3: CSVRDTYEQYF
DNA: TGCAGCGTCCGGGACACCTACGAGCAGTACTTC

V: TRBV7-9
D: TRBD1
J: TRBJ1-4
size: NA
CDR3: CASSPIPRGLDEKLFF
DNA: TGTGCCAGCAGCCCGATACCCAGGGGGCTTGATGAAAAACTGTTTTTT

V: TRBV7-9
D: NA
J: TRBJ1-2
size: medium-sized
CDR3: CASSGGTYGYTF
DNA: TGTGCCAGCAGCGGCGGGACCTATGGCTACACCTTC

V: TRBV30
D: NA
J: TRBJ1-3
size: NA
CDR3: CAWNRLKGDTIYF
DNA: TGTGCCTGGAATCGCTTGAAGGGGGACACCATATATTTT

V: TRBV28
D: NA
J: TRBJ2-7
size: NA
CDR3: CASTRTGLEQYF
DNA: TGTGCCAGCACCCGAACAGGGCTCGAGCAGTACTTC

V: TRBV5-1
D: NA
J: TRBJ2-1
size: NA
CDR3: CASSRGGGRDNEQFF
DNA: TGCGCCAGCAGCAGGGGAGGGGGGAGAGACAATGAGCAGTTCTTC

V: TRBV28
D: TRBD1
J: TRBJ2-7
size: NA
CDR3: CASSSGTGGFEQYF
DNA: TGTGCCAGCAGCTCCGGGACAGGGGGCTTCGAGCAGTACTTC

V: TRBV10-3
D: NA
J: TRBJ2-5
size: NA
CDR3: CATTLGMGETQYF
DNA: TGTGCCACCACACTGGGGATGGGGGAGACCCAGTACTTC

V: TRBV9
D: TRBD2
J: TRBJ2-5
size: NA
CDR3: CASSRRTSGGIQETQYF
DNA: TGTGCCAGCAGCAGACGGACTAGCGGGGGGATACAAGAGACCCAGTACTTC

V: TRBV2
D: NA
J: TRBJ1-4
size: NA
CDR3: CASRRDLSEKLFF
DNA: TGTGCCAGTAGAAGGGACTTATCCGAAAAACTGTTTTTT

V: TRBV27
D: NA
J: TRBJ1-1
size: NA
CDR3: CASSPRGYPITEAFF
DNA: TGTGCCAGCAGTCCCCGGGGTTATCCCATCACTGAAGCTTTCTTT

V: TRBV30
D: NA
J: TRBJ2-7
size: NA
CDR3: CAWSGGGVPYEQYF
DNA: TGTGCCTGGAGTGGGGGTGGGGTTCCCTACGAGCAGTACTTC

V: TRBV7-2
D: NA
J: TRBJ1-5
size: NA
CDR3: CASSPTANQPQHF
DNA: TGTGCCAGCAGCCCAACAGCAAATCAGCCCCAGCATTTT

V: TRBV10-3
D: NA
J: TRBJ2-2
size: NA
CDR3: CAISEGGPGELFF
DNA: TGTGCCATCAGTGAGGGTGGGCCCGGGGAGCTGTTTTTT

V: TRBV6-6
D: NA
J: TRBJ1-1
size: NA
CDR3: CASSPLEEAFF
DNA: TGTGCCAGCAGCCCCCTCGAAGAAGCTTTCTTT

V: TRBV7-9
D: TRBD1
J: TRBJ2-7
size: NA
CDR3: CASSHPPGTGGPYSYEQYF
DNA: TGTGCCAGCAGCCACCCTCCCGGGACAGGGGGTCCGTACTCCTACGAGCAGTACTTC

V: TRBV11-2
D: TRBD1
J: TRBJ1-1
size: NA
CDR3: CASSLRQGGTEAFF
DNA: TGTGCCAGCAGCTTGAGACAGGGCGGCACTGAAGCTTTCTTT

V: TRBV6-5
D: NA
J: TRBJ2-4
size: NA
CDR3: CASSYSYSTVKNIQYF
DNA: TGTGCCAGCAGTTACTCGTATTCTACGGTCAAAAACATTCAGTACTTC